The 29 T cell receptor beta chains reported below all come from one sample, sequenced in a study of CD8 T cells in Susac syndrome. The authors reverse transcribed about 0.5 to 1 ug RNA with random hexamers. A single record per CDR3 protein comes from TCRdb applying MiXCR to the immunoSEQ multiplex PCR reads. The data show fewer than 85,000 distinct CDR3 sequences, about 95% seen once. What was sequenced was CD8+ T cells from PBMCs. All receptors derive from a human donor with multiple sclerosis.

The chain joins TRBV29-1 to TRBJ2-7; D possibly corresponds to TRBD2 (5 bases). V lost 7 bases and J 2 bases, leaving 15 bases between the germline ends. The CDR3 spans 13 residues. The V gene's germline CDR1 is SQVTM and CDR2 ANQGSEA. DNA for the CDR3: TGCAGCGGGCGAGGACTCGACACCTACGAGCAGTACTTC. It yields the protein CSGRGLDTYEQYF.

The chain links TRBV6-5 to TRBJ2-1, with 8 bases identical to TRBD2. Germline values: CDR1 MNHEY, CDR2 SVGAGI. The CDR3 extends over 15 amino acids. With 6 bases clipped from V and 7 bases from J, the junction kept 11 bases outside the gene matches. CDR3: CASSPKGLVGNEQFF. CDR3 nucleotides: TGTGCCAGCAGCCCAAAGGGACTAGTGGGAAATGAGCAGTTCTTC.

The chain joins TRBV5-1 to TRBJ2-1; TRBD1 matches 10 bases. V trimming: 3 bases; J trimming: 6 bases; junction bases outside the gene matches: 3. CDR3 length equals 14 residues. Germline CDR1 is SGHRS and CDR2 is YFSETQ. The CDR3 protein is CASSSGTGANEQFF. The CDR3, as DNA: TGCGCCAGCAGCTCCGGGACAGGGGCCAATGAGCAGTTCTTC.

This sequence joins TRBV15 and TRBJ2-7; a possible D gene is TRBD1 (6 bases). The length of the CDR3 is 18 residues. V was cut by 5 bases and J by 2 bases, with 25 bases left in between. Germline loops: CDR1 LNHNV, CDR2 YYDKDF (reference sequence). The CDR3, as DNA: TGTGCCACCAGCGCGCACCGGGACAAACTTTCCGCCGCCTACGAGCAGTACTTC. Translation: CATSAHRDKLSAAYEQYF.

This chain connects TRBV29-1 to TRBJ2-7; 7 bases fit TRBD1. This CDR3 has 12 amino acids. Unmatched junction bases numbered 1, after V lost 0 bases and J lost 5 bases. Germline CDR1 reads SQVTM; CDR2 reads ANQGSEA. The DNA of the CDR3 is TGCAGCGTTGAAGAAGGGGGCCACGAGCAGTACTTC. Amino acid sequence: CSVEEGGHEQYF.

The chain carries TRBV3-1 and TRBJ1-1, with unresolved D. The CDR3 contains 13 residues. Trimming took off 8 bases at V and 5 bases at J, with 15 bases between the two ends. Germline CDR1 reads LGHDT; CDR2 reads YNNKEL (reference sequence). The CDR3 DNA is TGTGCCAGCTCAGCCTCCCTGGGGACTGAAGCTTTCTTT. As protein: CASSASLGTEAFF.

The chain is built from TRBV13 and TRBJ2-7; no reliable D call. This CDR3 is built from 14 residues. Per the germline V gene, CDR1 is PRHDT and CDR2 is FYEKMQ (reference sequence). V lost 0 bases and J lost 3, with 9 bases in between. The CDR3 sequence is CASSLGGARYEQYF. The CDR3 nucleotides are TGTGCCAGCAGCTTAGGGGGCGCCCGCTACGAGCAGTACTTC.

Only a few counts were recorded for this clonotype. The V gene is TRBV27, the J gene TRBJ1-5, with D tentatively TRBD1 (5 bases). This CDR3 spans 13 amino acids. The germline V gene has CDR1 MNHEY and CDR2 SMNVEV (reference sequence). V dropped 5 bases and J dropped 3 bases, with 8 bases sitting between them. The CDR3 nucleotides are TGTGCCAGCAGTGACAGTCTCAATCAGCCCCAGCATTTT. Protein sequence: CASSDSLNQPQHF.

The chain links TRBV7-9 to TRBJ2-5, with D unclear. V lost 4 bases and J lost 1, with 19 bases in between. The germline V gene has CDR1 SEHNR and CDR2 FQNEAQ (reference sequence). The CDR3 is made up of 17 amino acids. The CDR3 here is CASSSTVGRLFQETQYF. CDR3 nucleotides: TGTGCCAGCAGCTCTACTGTAGGACGGCTATTCCAAGAGACCCAGTACTTC.

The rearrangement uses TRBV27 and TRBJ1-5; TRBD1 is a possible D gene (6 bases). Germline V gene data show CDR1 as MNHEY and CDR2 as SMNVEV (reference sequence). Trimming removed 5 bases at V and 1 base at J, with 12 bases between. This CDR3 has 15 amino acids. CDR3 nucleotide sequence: TGTGCCAGCAGTCACACTACAGGGAGCAATCAGCCCCAGCATTTT. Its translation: CASSHTTGSNQPQHF.

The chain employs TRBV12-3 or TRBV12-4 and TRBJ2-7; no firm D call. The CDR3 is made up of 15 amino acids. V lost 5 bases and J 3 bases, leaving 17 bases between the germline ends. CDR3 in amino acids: CASSPSRKLSYEQYF. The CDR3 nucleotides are TGTGCCAGCAGTCCCTCTCGCAAACTGAGCTACGAGCAGTACTTC.

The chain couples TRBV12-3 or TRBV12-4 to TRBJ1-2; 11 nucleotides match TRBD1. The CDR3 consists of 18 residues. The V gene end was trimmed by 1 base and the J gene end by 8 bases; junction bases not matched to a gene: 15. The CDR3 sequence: CASSLGTGGRTTTGGYTF. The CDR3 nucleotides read TGTGCCAGCAGTTTAGGGACAGGGGGCCGCACCACCACAGGCGGCTACACCTTC.

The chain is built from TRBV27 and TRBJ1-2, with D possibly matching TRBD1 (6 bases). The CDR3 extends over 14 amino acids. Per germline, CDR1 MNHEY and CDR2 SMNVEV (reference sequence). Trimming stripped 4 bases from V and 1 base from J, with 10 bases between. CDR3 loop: CASSYAGVNYGYTF. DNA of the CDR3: TGTGCCAGCAGTTATGCAGGGGTTAACTATGGCTACACCTTC.

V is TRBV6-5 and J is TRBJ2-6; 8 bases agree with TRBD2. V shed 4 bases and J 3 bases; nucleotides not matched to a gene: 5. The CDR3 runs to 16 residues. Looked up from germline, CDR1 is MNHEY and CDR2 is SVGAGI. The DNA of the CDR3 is TGTGCCAGCAGTTTTGCCGGGAGGGATGGGGCCAACGTCCTGACTTTC. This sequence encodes CASSFAGRDGANVLTF.

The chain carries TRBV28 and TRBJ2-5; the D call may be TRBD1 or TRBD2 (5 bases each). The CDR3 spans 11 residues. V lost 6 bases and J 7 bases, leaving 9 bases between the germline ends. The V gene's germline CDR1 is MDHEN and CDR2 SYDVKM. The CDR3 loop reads CASSNGGTQYF. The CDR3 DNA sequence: TGTGCCAGCAGCAATGGGGGGACCCAGTACTTC.

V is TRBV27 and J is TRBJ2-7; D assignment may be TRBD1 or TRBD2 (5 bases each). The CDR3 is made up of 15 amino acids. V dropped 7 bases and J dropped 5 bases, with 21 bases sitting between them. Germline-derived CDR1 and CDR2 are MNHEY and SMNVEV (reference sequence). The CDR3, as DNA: TGTGCCAGCAAGGGAAGGGACCCTCTTCTCAACGAGCAGTACTTC. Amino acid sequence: CASKGRDPLLNEQYF.

The CDR3 DNA reads as TGTGCCACAGGGACAGAAGAGACCCAGTACTTC. Protein: CATGTEETQYF. The V gene is TRBV15, the J gene TRBJ2-5; 7 bases fit TRBD1. CDR1 is LNHNV and CDR2 is YYDKDF in the germline V gene (reference sequence). Unmatched junction bases numbered 1, after V lost 9 bases and J lost 3 bases. The CDR3 is made up of 11 amino acids.

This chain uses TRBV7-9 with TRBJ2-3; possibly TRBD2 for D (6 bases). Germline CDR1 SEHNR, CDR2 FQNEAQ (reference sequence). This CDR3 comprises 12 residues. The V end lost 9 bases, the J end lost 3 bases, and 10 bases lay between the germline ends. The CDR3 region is CASSGMTDTQYF. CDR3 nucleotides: TGTGCCAGTAGCGGTATGACAGATACGCAGTATTTT.

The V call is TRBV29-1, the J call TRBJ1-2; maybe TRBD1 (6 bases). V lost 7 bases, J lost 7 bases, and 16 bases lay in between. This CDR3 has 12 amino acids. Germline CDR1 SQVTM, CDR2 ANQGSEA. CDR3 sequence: CSAQRQEPGYTF. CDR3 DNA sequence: TGCAGCGCCCAGAGACAGGAACCTGGCTACACCTTC.

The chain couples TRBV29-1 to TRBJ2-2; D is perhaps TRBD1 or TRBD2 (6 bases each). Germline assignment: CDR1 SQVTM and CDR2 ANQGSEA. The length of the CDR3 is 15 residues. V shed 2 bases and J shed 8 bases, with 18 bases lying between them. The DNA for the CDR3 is TGCAGCGTTGAATACGTCGAGGGGGGTGCAGGGGAGCTGTTTTTT. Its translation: CSVEYVEGGAGELFF.

The CDR3 DNA follows: TGTGCCAGCAGTCCTGGGACAGACACCTACAATGAGCAGTTCTTC. Protein product: CASSPGTDTYNEQFF. The chain joins TRBV27 to TRBJ2-1; 7 nucleotides align to TRBD1. The CDR3 has 15 residues. V was clipped by 5 bases and J by 2 bases; unmatched bases: 6. CDR1 MNHEY and CDR2 SMNVEV come from the germline V gene (reference sequence).

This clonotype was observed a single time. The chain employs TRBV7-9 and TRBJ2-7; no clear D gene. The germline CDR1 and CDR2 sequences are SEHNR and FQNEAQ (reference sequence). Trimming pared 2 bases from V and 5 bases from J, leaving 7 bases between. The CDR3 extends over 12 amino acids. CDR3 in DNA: TGTGCCAGCAGCTTAACCGCAGACGAGCAGTACTTC. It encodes CASSLTADEQYF.

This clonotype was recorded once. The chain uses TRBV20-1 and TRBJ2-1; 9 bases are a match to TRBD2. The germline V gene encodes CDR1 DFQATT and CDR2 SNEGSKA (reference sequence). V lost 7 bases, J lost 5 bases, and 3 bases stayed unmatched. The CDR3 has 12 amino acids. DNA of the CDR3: TGCAGTGGAGTAGCGGGGGACAATGAGCAGTTCTTC. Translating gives CSGVAGDNEQFF.

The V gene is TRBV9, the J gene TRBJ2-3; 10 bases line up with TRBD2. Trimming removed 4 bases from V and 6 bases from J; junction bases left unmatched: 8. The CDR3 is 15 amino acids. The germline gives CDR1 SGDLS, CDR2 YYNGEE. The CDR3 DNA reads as TGTGCCAGCAGCTTCGAGCGGGAGGGCCTTGATACGCAGTATTTT. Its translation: CASSFEREGLDTQYF.

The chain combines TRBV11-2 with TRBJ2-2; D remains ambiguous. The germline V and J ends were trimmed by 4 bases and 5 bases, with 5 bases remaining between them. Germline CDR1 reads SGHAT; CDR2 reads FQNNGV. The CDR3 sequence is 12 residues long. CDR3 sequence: CASSSTTGELFF. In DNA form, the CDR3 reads TGTGCCAGCAGCTCTACAACCGGGGAGCTGTTTTTT.

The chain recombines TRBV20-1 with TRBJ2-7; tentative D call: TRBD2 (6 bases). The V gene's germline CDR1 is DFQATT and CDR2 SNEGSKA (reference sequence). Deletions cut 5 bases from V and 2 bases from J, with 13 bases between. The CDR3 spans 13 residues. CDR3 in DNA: TGCAGTGCTGGCCGTCGACTAGCCTACGAGCAGTACTTC. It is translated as CSAGRRLAYEQYF.

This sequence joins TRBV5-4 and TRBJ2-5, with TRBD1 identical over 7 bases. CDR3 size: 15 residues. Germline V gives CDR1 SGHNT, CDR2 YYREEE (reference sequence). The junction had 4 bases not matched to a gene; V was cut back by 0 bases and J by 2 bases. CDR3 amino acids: CASSLAPGQQETQYF. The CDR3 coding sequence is TGTGCCAGCAGCTTGGCACCGGGACAGCAAGAGACCCAGTACTTC.

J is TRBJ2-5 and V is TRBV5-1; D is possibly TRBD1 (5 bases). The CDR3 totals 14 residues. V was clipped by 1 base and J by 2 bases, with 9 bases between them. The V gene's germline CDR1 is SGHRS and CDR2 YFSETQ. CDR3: CASSLLGVQETQYF. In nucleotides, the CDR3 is TGCGCCAGCAGCTTGCTAGGGGTTCAAGAGACCCAGTACTTC. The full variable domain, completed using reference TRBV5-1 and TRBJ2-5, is KAGVTQTPRYLIKTRGQQVTLSCSPISGHRSVSWYQQTPGQGLQFLFEYFSETQRNKGNFPGRFSGRQFSNSRSEMNVSTLELGDSALYLCASSLLGVQETQYFGPGTRLLVL.

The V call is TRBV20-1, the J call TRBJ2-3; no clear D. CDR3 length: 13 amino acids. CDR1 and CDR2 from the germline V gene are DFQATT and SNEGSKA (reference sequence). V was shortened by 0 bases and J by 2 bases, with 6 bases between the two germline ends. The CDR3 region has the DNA TGCAGTGCTAGAGAGAGAAACACAGATACGCAGTATTTT. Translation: CSARERNTDTQYF.